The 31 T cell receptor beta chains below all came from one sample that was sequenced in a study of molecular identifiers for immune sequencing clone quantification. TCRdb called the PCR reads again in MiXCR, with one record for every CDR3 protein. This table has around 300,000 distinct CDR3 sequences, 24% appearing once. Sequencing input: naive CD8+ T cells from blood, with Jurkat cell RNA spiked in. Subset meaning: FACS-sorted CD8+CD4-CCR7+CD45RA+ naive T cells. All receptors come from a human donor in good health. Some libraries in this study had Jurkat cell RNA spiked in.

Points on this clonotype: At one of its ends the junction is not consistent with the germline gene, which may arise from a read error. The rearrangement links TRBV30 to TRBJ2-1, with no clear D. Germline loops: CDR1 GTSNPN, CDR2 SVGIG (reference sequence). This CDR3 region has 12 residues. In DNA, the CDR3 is TGTGCCTGGAGTGTACTATACAAAGAGCAGTTCTTC. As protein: CAWSVLYKEQFF.

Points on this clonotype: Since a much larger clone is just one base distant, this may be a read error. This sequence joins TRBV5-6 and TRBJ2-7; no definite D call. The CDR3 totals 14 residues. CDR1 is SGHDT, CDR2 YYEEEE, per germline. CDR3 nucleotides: TGTGCCAGCAGCTTGAGTGGCCGTTCCCGCGAGCAGTCCTTC. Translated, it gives CASSLSGRSREQSF. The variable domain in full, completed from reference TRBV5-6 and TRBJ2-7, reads DAGVTQSPTHLIKTRGQQVTLRCSPKSGHDTVSWYQQALGQGPQFIFQYYEEEERQRGNFPDRFSGHQFPNYSSELNVNALLLGDSALYLCASSLSGRSREQSFGPGTRLTVT.

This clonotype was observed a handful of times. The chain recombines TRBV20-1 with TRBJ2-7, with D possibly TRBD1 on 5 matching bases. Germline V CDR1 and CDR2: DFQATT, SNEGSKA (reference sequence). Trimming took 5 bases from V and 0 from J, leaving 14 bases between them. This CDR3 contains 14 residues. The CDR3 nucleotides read TGCAGTGCTCCAGGGTTCCTAAGCTCCTACGAGCAGTACTTC. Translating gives CSAPGFLSSYEQYF.

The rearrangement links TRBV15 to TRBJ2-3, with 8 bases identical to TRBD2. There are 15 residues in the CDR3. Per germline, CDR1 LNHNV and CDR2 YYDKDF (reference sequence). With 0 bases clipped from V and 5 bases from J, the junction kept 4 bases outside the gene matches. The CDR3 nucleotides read TGTGCCACCAGCAGAGAAGGGCGGGAGGTAGATACGCAGTATTTT. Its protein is CATSREGREVDTQYF.

CDR3 in amino acids: CASTLAPSGANVLTF. CDR3 DNA: TGTGCCAGCACCCTCGCCCCGTCTGGGGCCAACGTCCTGACTTTC. The chain joins TRBV6-5 to TRBJ2-6; D gene ambiguous. V was shortened by 7 bases and J by 1 base, with 11 bases between the two germline ends. Germline CDR1 reads MNHEY; CDR2 reads SVGAGI. The CDR3 has 15 residues.

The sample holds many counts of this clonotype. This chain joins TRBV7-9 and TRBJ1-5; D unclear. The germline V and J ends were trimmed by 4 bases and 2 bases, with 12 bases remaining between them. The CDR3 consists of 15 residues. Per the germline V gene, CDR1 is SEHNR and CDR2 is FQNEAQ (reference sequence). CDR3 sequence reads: CASSSKGSGNQPQHF. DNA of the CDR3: TGTGCCAGCAGCTCCAAAGGCAGTGGCAATCAGCCCCAGCATTTT.

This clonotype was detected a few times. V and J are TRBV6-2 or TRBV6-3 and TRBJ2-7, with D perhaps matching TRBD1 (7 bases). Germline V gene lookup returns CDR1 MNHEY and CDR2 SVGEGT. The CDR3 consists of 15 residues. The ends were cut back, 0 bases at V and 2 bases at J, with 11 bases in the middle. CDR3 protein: CASSYSDRRAYEQYF. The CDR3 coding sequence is TGTGCCAGCAGTTACTCGGACAGGAGGGCCTACGAGCAGTACTTC.

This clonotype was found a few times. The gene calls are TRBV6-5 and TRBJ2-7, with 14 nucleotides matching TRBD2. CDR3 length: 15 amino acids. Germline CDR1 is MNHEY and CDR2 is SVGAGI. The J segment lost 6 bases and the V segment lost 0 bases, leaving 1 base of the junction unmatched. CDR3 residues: CASSYSTSGRGEQYF. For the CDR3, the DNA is TGTGCCAGCAGTTACTCGACTAGCGGGAGGGGCGAGCAGTACTTC.

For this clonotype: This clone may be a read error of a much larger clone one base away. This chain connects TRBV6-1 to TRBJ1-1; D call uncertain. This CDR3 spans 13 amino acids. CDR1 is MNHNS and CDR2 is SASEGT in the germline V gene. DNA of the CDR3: TGTGCCAGCGATTTCCGGGCCAACACTGGAGCTTTCTTT. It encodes CASDFRANTGAFF.

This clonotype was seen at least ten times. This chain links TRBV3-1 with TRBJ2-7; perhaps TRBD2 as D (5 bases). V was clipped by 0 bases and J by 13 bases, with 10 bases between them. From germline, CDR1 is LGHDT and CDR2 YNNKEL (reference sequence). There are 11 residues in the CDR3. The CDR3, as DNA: TGTGCCAGCAGCCAAGATACTCGGACTTACTTC. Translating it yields CASSQDTRTYF.

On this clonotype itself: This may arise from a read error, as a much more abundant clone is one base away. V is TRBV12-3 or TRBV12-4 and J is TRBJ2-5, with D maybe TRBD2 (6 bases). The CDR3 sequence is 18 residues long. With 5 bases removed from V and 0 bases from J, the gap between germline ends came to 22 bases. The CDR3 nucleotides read TGTGCCAGCAGTCCCCTGTTGTTAGGCGGGGCGTACCAAGAGACCCAGTACTTC. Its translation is CASSPLLLGGAYQETQYF.

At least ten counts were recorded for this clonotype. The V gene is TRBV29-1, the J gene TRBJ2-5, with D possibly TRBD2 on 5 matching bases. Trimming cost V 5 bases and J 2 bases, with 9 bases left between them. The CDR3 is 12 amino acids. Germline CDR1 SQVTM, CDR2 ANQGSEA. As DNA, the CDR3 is TGCAGCGTTTTAACGGGGCAAGAGACCCAGTACTTC. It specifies CSVLTGQETQYF.

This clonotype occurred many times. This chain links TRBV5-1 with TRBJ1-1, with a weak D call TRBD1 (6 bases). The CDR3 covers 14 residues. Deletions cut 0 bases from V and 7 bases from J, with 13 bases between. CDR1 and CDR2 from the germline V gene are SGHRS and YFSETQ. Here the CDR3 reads CASSLAAGEVEAFF. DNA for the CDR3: TGCGCCAGCAGCTTGGCGGCAGGGGAAGTTGAAGCTTTCTTT.

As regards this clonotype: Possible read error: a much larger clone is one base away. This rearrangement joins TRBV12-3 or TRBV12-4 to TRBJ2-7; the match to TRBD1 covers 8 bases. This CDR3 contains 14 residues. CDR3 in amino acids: CASSFRTGTYEQCF. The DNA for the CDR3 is TGTGCCAGCAGTTTTAGGACAGGGACCTACGAGCAGTGCTTC.

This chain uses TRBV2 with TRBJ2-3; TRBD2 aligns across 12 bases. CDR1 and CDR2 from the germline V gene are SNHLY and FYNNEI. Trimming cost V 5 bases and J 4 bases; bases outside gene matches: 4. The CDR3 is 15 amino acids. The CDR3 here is CASSPSGGEADTQYF. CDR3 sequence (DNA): TGTGCCAGCAGTCCTAGCGGGGGGGAAGCAGATACGCAGTATTTT.

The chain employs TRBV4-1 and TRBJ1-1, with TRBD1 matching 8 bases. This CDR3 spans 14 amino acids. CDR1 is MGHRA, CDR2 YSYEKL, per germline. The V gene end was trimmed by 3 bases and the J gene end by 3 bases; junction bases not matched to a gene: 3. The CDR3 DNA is TGCGCCAGCAGCCAGCTACAGGGGGACACTGAAGCTTTCTTT. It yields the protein CASSQLQGDTEAFF.

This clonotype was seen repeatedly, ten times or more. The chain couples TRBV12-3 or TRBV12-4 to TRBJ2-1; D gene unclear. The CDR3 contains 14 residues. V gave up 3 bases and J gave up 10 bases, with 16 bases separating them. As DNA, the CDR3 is TGTGCCAGCAGTTTCCCGTCTGCTACTCGGGAGCAGTTCTTC. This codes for CASSFPSATREQFF.

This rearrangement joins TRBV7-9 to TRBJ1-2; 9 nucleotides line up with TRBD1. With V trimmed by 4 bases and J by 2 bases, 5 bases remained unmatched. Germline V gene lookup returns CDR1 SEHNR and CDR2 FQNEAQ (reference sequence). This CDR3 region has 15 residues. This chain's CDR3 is CASSSPQGANYGYTF. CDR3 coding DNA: TGTGCCAGCAGCTCGCCACAGGGGGCGAACTATGGCTACACCTTC. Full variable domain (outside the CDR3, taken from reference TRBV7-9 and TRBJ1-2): DTGVSQNPRHKITKRGQNVTFRCDPISEHNRLYWYRQTLGQGPEFLTYFQNEAQLEKSRLLSDRFSAERPKGSFSTLEIQRTEQGDSAMYLCASSSPQGANYGYTFGSGTRLTVV.

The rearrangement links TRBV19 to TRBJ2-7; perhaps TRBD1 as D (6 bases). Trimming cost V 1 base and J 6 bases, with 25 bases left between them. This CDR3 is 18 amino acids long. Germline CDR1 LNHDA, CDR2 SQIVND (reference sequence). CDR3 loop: CASSIVGRVTGTEGEQYF. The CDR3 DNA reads TGTGCCAGTAGTATAGTGGGCAGGGTGACAGGAACGGAAGGCGAGCAGTACTTC.

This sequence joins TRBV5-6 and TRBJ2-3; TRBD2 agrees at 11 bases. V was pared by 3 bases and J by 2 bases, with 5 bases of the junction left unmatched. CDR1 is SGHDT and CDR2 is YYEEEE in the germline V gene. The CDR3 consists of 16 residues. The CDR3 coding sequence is TGTGCCAGCAGCTGGGGGACTAGCGGACTCACAGATACGCAGTATTTT. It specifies CASSWGTSGLTDTQYF.

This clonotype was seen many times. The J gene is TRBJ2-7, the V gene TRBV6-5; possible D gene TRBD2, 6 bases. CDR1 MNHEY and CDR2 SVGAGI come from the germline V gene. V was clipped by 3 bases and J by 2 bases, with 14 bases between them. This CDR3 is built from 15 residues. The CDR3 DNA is TGTGCCAGCAGTTATGGGAGTAGCGGAACCTACGAGCAGTACTTC. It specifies CASSYGSSGTYEQYF.

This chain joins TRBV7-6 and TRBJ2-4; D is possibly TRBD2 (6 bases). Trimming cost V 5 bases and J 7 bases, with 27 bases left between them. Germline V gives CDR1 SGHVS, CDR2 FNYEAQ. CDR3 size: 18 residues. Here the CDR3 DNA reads TGTGCCAGCAGCCCTGAGGGAGGCAGGAGAGGGACCATTAACATTCAGTACTTC. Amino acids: CASSPEGGRRGTINIQYF.

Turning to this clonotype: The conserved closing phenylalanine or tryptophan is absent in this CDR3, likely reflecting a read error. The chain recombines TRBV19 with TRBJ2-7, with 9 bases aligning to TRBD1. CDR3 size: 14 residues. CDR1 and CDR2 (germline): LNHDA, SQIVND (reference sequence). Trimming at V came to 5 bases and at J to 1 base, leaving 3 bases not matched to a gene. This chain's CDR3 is CASSPGTGSYEQYL. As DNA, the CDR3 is TGTGCCAGTAGTCCCGGGACAGGGTCCTACGAGCAGTACCTC.

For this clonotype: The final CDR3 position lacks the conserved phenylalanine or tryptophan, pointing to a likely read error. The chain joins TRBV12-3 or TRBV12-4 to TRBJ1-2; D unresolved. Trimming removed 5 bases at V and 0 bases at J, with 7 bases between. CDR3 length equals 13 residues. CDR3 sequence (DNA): TGTGCCAGCAGTCCCGGACCTAACTATGGCTACACCCTC. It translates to CASSPGPNYGYTL.

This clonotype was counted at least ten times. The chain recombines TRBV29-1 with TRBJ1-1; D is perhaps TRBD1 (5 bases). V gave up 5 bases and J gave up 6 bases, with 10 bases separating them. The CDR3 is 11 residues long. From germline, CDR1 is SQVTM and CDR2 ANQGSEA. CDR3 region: CSVRQGAEAFF. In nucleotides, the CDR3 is TGCAGCGTTCGGCAGGGCGCTGAAGCTTTCTTT.

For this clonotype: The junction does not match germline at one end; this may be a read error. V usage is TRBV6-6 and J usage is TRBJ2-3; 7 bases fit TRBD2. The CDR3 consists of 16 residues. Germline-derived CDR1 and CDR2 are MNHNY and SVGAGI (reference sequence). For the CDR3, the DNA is TGTGCCGGCAGTTTTGTATCCGGGAGGTGGACAGATACGCAGTATTTT. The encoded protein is CAGSFVSGRWTDTQYF.

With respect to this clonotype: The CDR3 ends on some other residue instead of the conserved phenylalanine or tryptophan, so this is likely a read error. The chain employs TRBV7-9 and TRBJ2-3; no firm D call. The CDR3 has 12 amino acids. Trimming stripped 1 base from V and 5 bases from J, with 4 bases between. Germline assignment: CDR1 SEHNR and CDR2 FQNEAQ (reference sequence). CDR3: CASSLVVDTQYL. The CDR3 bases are TGTGCCAGCAGCTTAGTCGTAGATACGCAGTATCTT.

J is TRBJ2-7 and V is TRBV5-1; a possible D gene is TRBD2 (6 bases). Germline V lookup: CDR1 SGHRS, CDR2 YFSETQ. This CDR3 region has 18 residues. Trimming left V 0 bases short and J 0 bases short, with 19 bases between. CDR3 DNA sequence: TGCGCCAGCAGCTTGGGACGGGGGAGCCTCCATAGCTCCTACGAGCAGTACTTC. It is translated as CASSLGRGSLHSSYEQYF. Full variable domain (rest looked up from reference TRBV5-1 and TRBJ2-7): KAGVTQTPRYLIKTRGQQVTLSCSPISGHRSVSWYQQTPGQGLQFLFEYFSETQRNKGNFPGRFSGRQFSNSRSEMNVSTLELGDSALYLCASSLGRGSLHSSYEQYFGPGTRLTVT.

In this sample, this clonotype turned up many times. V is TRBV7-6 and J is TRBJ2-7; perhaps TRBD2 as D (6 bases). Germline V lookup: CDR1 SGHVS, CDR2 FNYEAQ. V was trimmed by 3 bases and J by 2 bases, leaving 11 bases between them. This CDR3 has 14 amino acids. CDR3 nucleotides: TGTGCCAGCAGCTTGGGACTCACCACCTACGAGCAGTACTTC. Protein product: CASSLGLTTYEQYF. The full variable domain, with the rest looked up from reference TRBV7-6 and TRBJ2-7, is GAGVSQSPRYKVTKRGQDVALRCDPISGHVSLYWYRQALGQGPEFLTYFNYEAQQDKSGLPNDRFSAERPEGSISTLTIQRTEQRDSAMYRCASSLGLTTYEQYFGPGTRLTVT.

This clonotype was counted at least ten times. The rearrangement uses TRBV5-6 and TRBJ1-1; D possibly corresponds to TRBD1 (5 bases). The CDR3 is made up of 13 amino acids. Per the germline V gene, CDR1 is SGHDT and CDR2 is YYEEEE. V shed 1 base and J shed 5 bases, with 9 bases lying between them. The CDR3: CASSLWAGTEAFF. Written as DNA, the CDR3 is TGTGCCAGCAGCTTGTGGGCAGGGACTGAAGCTTTCTTT.

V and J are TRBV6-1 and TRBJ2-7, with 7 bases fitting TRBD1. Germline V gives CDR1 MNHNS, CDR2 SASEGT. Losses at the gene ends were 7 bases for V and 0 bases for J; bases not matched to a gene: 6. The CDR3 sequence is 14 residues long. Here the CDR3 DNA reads TGTGCCAGCATTCCGACAGGGATCTCCTACGAGCAGTACTTC. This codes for CASIPTGISYEQYF.